This TCR beta chain was recorded in a study of PD-1 blockade in classical Hodgkin lymphoma. About the research overall: Patients got intravenous nivolumab 3 mg/kg every 2 weeks.

Profiling relied on immunoSEQ multiplex PCR, and the TCRdb table lists in-frame clones only, not all of them. The sample holds over 10,000 clones; 80% are singletons and the top ten take 25%. Germline loops: CDR1 SSHAT, CDR2 FNYEAQ (reference sequence). The CDR3 loop spans 15 amino acids. Study observations and caveats: There was a significant rise in CD4+ TCR diversity by C4D1, with no such rise for CD8+.

Concerning this clone itself: Its antigen is undetermined. An end of the junction differs from the germline gene, which may be a read error.

With no exception, relapse followed autologous stem cell transplantation in all patients, and brentuximab vedotin exposure varied. The clonotype was recovered from a human donor with classical Hodgkin lymphoma. The rearrangement joins TRBV7-7 to TRBJ2-7; 14 positions match TRBD2. This material consisted of peripheral blood mononuclear cells (PBMCs), taken at baseline. The CDR3 DNA follows: TGTGCTAGCAGCCCCGGACTAGCGGGAGGCTACGAGCAGTACTTC. Its protein product is CASSPGLAGGYEQYF.